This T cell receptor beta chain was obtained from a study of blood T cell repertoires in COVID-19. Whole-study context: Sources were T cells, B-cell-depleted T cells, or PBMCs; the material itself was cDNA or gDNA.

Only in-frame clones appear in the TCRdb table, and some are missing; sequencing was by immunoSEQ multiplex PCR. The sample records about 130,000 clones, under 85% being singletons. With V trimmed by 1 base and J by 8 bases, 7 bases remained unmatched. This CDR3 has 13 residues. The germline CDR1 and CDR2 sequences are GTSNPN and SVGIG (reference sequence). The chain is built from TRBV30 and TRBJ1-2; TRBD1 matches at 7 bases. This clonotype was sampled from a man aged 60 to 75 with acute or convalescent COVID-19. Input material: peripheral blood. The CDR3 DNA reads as TGTGCCTGGAGTGAAGGAGGGGGCCGGGGCTACACCTTC. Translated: CAWSEGGGRGYTF.